A single sample is the source of the 20 T cell receptor beta chains below, sequenced in a study of T cells in Graves' hyperthyroidism and ophthalmopathy. From RNA transcripts, TCR beta CDR3 regions were amplified. The HTBI primer set served for first-round RT-PCR of the TCR CDR3. MiXCR, run by TCRdb on the multiplex PCR reads, gives a single entry per CDR3 protein. The profile shows 330,000 or so distinct CDR3 sequences, 15% to 20% of them singletons. Sequencing was carried out using blood. These receptors were collected from a man aged 45-65 years with Graves' ophthalmopathy.

The V gene is TRBV12-3 or TRBV12-4, the J gene TRBJ1-6, with a tentative D call TRBD1 (6 bases). The CDR3 consists of 14 residues. Trimming stripped 6 bases from V and 7 bases from J, with 13 bases between. In nucleotides, the CDR3 is TGTGCCAGCAGGGGGGCGGCTCTGAATTCACCCCTCCACTTT. Translation gives CASRGAALNSPLHF.

The genes are TRBV4-1 and TRBJ2-1; D assignment may be TRBD1 or TRBD2 (5 bases each). The CDR3 length is 15 residues. V lost 0 bases, J lost 4 bases, and 10 bases lay in between. Germline values: CDR1 MGHRA, CDR2 YSYEKL. CDR3 in DNA: TGCGCCAGCAGCCAAGAACCGGGGCCTTACAATGAGCAGTTCTTC. It is translated as CASSQEPGPYNEQFF.

This clonotype has at least ten counts. As DNA, the CDR3 is TGTGCCAGCAGTTTTTTGGGCTTCCAGCCCCAGCATTTT. Translated: CASSFLGFQPQHF. The chain links TRBV28 to TRBJ1-5; D uncertain. CDR3 length: 13 amino acids. The germline V and J ends were trimmed by 3 bases and 7 bases, with 10 bases remaining between them. Germline CDR1 and CDR2: MDHEN and SYDVKM.

This clonotype was recorded at least ten times. The chain employs TRBV20-1 and TRBJ2-1, with TRBD2 identical over 16 bases. V was pared by 5 bases and J by 0 bases, with 4 bases of the junction left unmatched. In germline, CDR1 is DFQATT, CDR2 SNEGSKA (reference sequence). The CDR3 has 17 amino acids. The chain's CDR3 is CSAPGLAGGVSYNEQFF. The CDR3 DNA reads as TGCAGTGCTCCGGGACTAGCGGGAGGGGTCTCCTACAATGAGCAGTTCTTC.

This sequence joins TRBV6-2 or TRBV6-3 and TRBJ2-2; either TRBD1 or TRBD2 may supply D (5 bases each). V was pared by 5 bases and J by 5 bases, with 21 bases between. The length of the CDR3 is 17 residues. The germline V gene has CDR1 MNHEY and CDR2 SVGEGT. The CDR3 DNA reads as TGTGCCAGCAGTCGGATACGGGCGAAAGGGGAGACCGGGGAGCTGTTTTTT. Translation gives CASSRIRAKGETGELFF.

The V and J genes are TRBV10-3 and TRBJ2-7; TRBD2 might be the D (5 bases). This CDR3 comprises 12 residues. Per the germline V gene, CDR1 is ENHRY and CDR2 is SYGVKD. V lost 6 bases, J lost 7 bases, and 13 bases lay in between. In DNA, the CDR3 is TGTGCCATCAGGGAGGACGCAGGAGAGCAGTACTTC. Translating gives CAIREDAGEQYF.

This clonotype was picked up many times. The rearrangement links TRBV27 to TRBJ2-5; D assignment may be TRBD1 or TRBD2 (5 bases each). This CDR3 has 14 residues. Per germline, CDR1 MNHEY and CDR2 SMNVEV (reference sequence). V lost 7 bases to trimming and J lost 4 bases, with 16 bases between them. The CDR3 sequence is CASKTGPRGETQYF. Here the CDR3 DNA reads TGTGCCAGCAAAACGGGACCTAGGGGAGAGACCCAGTACTTC.

This rearrangement joins TRBV5-1 to TRBJ1-2; 8 bases fit TRBD1. V was pared by 1 base and J by 2 bases, with 7 bases of the junction left unmatched. Germline V gene data show CDR1 as SGHRS and CDR2 as YFSETQ. CDR3 length: 16 residues. The CDR3 sequence is CASSLSRGQGNYGYTF. CDR3 in DNA: TGCGCCAGCAGCTTGTCCAGGGGGCAGGGGAACTATGGCTACACCTTC.

This clonotype was picked up many times. The chain employs TRBV11-2 and TRBJ2-2; TRBD2 matches at 11 bases. The junction had 4 bases not matched to a gene; V was cut back by 3 bases and J by 7 bases. This CDR3 is 15 amino acids long. The germline V gene encodes CDR1 SGHAT and CDR2 FQNNGV. The CDR3 region has the DNA TGTGCCAGCAGCTTGGGTCTAGCGGGAGGCGGGGAGCTGTTTTTT. It specifies CASSLGLAGGGELFF.

The V call is TRBV30, the J call TRBJ2-6; D remains ambiguous. The CDR3 totals 15 residues. Trimming took 2 bases from V and 0 from J, leaving 8 bases between them. CDR1 and CDR2 from the germline V gene are GTSNPN and SVGIG (reference sequence). This CDR3 reads CAWSPGYSGANVLTF. Here the CDR3 DNA reads TGTGCCTGGAGTCCCGGGTACTCTGGGGCCAACGTCCTGACTTTC.

V gene TRBV6-1 combines with J gene TRBJ2-3, with a possible D match to TRBD1 (6 bases). Trimming took 6 bases from V and 0 from J, leaving 10 bases between them. The CDR3 contains 14 residues. CDR1 is MNHNS, CDR2 SASEGT, per germline. CDR3 residues: CASRDSSSTDTQYF. For the CDR3, the DNA is TGTGCCAGCAGGGACAGTTCTAGCACAGATACGCAGTATTTT.

This clonotype was seen only a few times. The genes are TRBV2 and TRBJ2-2; TRBD2 agrees at 15 bases. V dropped 7 bases and J dropped 2; count of bases not matched to a gene: 14. The germline CDR1 and CDR2 sequences are SNHLY and FYNNEI. The CDR3 is 20 residues long. CDR3 nucleotide sequence: TGTGCCAGCACCAGAGCCGGACAGGGACTAGCGGGGGGAAACACCGGGGAGCTGTTTTTT. Translation gives CASTRAGQGLAGGNTGELFF.

A few counts support this clonotype. The rearrangement uses TRBV5-8 and TRBJ1-3; 7 nucleotides match TRBD1. CDR3 length: 15 residues. The germline V gene has CDR1 SGHTS and CDR2 YDEGEE. Germline trimming cut 4 bases from V and 4 bases from J; bases unmatched to any gene: 8. The CDR3 reads CASSTTGAGGNTIYF. As DNA, the CDR3 is TGTGCCAGCAGCACAACAGGGGCAGGGGGAAACACCATATATTTT.

This sequence joins TRBV12-3 or TRBV12-4 and TRBJ1-1, with D perhaps matching TRBD1 (6 bases). Trimming stripped 2 bases from V and 5 bases from J, with 12 bases between. The CDR3 spans 14 residues. The DNA of the CDR3 is TGTGCCAGCAGTTTAACAGGGAGCAATACTGAAGCTTTCTTT. Its protein product is CASSLTGSNTEAFF.

This rearrangement joins TRBV6-1 to TRBJ1-5; D is undetermined. CDR3 length: 15 residues. In germline, CDR1 is MNHNS, CDR2 SASEGT. Trimming cost V 8 bases and J 5 bases, with 19 bases left between them. CDR3 amino acids: CASRPQLWVDQPQHF. CDR3 sequence (DNA): TGTGCCAGCCGTCCCCAGTTATGGGTGGATCAGCCCCAGCATTTT.

This clonotype was recorded a few times. The rearrangement joins TRBV27 to TRBJ2-1, with 7 bases identical to TRBD1. The CDR3 is 17 residues long. The germline V gene has CDR1 MNHEY and CDR2 SMNVEV (reference sequence). V dropped 7 bases and J dropped 5; count of bases not matched to a gene: 17. CDR3: CASNANWYRGANNEQFF. In DNA form, the CDR3 reads TGTGCCAGCAATGCGAACTGGTACAGGGGCGCGAACAATGAGCAGTTCTTC.

A few counts support this clonotype. The rearrangement links TRBV18 to TRBJ2-7; D possibly corresponds to TRBD1 (6 bases). This CDR3 has 13 amino acids. Germline CDR1 reads KGHSH; CDR2 reads LQKENI. V shed 3 bases and J shed 3 bases, with 9 bases lying between them. This CDR3 reads CASSPAGDYEQYF. CDR3 DNA: TGTGCCAGCTCACCCGCAGGGGACTACGAGCAGTACTTC.

Of note for this clonotype: A much larger clone lies a single base off, so this may be a read error. The chain recombines TRBV11-2 with TRBJ1-3; possible D gene TRBD1, 5 bases. The CDR3 covers 17 residues. CDR1 is SGHAT, CDR2 FQNNGV, per germline. The CDR3 reads CANSLAATVRTGNTIYF. The DNA for the CDR3 is TGTGCCAACAGCTTAGCGGCGACAGTTCGTACTGGAAACACCATATATTTT. Full variable domain (remainder filled in from reference TRBV11-2 and TRBJ1-3): EAGVAQSPRYKIIEKRQSVAFWCNPISGHATLYWYQQILGQGPKLLIQFQNNGVVDDSQLPKDRFSAERLKGVDSTLKIQPAKLEDSAVYLCANSLAATVRTGNTIYFGEGSWLTVV.

In this sample, this clonotype turned up many times. V gene TRBV18 combines with J gene TRBJ1-2, with D unresolved. Germline V gene sequence: CDR1 KGHSH, CDR2 LQKENI. V was clipped by 3 bases and J by 4 bases, with 21 bases between them. CDR3 length equals 17 residues. As DNA, the CDR3 is TGTGCCAGCTCACCCCCTTCGACTCGCCAGGTCCGCTATGGCTACACCTTC. As protein: CASSPPSTRQVRYGYTF.

The sample holds many counts of this clonotype. The chain carries TRBV7-9 and TRBJ2-5; TRBD2 is a possible D gene (5 bases). This CDR3 is built from 13 residues. The germline V and J ends were trimmed by 5 bases and 5 bases, with 12 bases remaining between them. From germline, CDR1 is SEHNR and CDR2 FQNEAQ (reference sequence). CDR3 DNA sequence: TGTGCCAGCAGCCCACCGGGCGGGGAGACCCAGTACTTC. Amino acids: CASSPPGGETQYF.